This T cell receptor (beta chain) derives from a study of blood T cells in healthy people across ages. This clonotype was counted a few times. What it binds is unknown. Each sample yielded at least 5 micrograms of PBMC total RNA. Study conclusions and caveats: Diversity estimated from one million T cells was considered an underestimate. The percentage of naive T cells correlated strongly with TCR beta diversity.

Together with a sample-barcoded 5' primer, a J-beta primer mix was included in a second PCR lasting about 7 to 11 cycles. Each cDNA molecule received a tag from a template-switch adaptor that had 12 random nucleotides. TCRdb independently ran MiXCR on the 5' RACE reads; one entry per CDR3 protein. The data show roughly 800,000 distinct CDR3 sequences, with more than 45% seen just once and around 20% held by the top ten. This TCR was sampled from a young man in good health. Sequencing was performed on blood.

The CDR3 sequence: CSASGTGPTATGTYEQYF. The CDR3 region has the DNA TGCAGTGCTAGTGGGACAGGGCCCACCGCAACGGGGACCTACGAGCAGTACTTC. The J gene is TRBJ2-7, the V gene TRBV20-1; 9 nucleotides line up with TRBD1. Trimming at V came to 3 bases and at J to 2 bases, leaving 17 bases not matched to a gene. Looked up from germline, CDR1 is DFQATT and CDR2 is SNEGSKA (reference sequence). The CDR3 length is 18 residues.